Listed below are T cell receptor beta chains from one sample, sequenced in a study of patients and donors after allogeneic stem cell transplantation. TCRdb independently ran MiXCR on the RT-PCR reads; one entry per CDR3 protein. Altogether approximately 220,000 distinct CDR3 sequences are present, around two fifths being singletons, with the ten largest covering around 10%. Sequencing input: blood, either unsorted or a sorted T cell fraction (not recorded which). The source is a human donor who was either an allogeneic HSCT recipient or a stem cell or donor lymphocyte infusion donor (not recorded which). It is not recorded whose cells these are; they may come from a transplant donor. Both conserved end residues are part of each CDR3. D genes are given only for firm matches. Rows give clone size only sometimes, using once, few, many, or a class for an expanded clone.

clone_size j_call v_call d_call cdr3_nt cdr3_aa
- TRBJ1-1 TRBV5-1 - TGCGCCAGCAGCCTACAAAATCGATACACTGAAGCTTTCTTT CASSLQNRYTEAFF
- TRBJ1-2 TRBV7-2 - TGTGCCAGCAGCTATGCCTGGGGCGGGGAAGCTGGCTACACCTTC CASSYAWGGEAGYTF
few TRBJ1-1 TRBV20-1 - TGCAGTGCTAGAGGGGGGCGCGTAATTAGCACTGAAGCTTTCTTT CSARGGRVISTEAFF
- TRBJ2-1 TRBV7-9 - TGTGCCAGCAGCCCCCGGACGGCCATGGGGCACTACAATGAGCAGTTCTTC CASSPRTAMGHYNEQFF
few TRBJ1-1 TRBV12-3/TRBV12-4 - TGTGCCAGCAGTTTAAGGGCAGGGTTTGCTGAAGCTTTCTTT CASSLRAGFAEAFF
- TRBJ2-4 TRBV12-3/TRBV12-4 - TGTGCCAGCAGTTCCCTCTCAGAAAACATTCAGTACTTC CASSSLSENIQYF
few TRBJ1-1 TRBV5-1 TRBD1 TGCGCCAGCAGCTTCGGACAGGGTAAGACTGAAGCTTTCTTT CASSFGQGKTEAFF
- TRBJ1-2 TRBV24-1 TRBD1 TGTGCCACCAGTGACCGAGTCCCGGGACAGGGATTCTATGGCTACACCTTC CATSDRVPGQGFYGYTF
- TRBJ2-7 TRBV2 TRBD2 TGTGCCAGCAGTGAGGGGAGGGTTAAATTGGCGGACGAGCAGTACTTC CASSEGRVKLADEQYF
- TRBJ2-1 TRBV3-1 - TGTGCCAGCAGCCCTGGGGACCCCCGCTCCTACAATGAGCAGTTCTTC CASSPGDPRSYNEQFF
- TRBJ2-3 TRBV20-1 TRBD2 TGCAGTGCTAGTACGGGAGCGGGGGATACGCAGTATTTT CSASTGAGDTQYF
few TRBJ1-4 TRBV7-9 - TGTGCCAGCAGCCCCCAACAGGGCGAAAAACTGTTTTTT CASSPQQGEKLFF
few TRBJ1-6 TRBV9 TRBD1 TGTGCCAGCAGCCTTGGACAGGGTACCAGTTCACCCCTCCACTTT CASSLGQGTSSPLHF
- TRBJ2-7 TRBV12-3/TRBV12-4 - TGTGCCAGCAGTTTATTCTTAGACAGGACCTACGAGCAGTACTTC CASSLFLDRTYEQYF
- TRBJ1-1 TRBV6-5 - TGTGCCAGCAGCCCACTAGACAGGCTGCCTGAAGCTTTCTTT CASSPLDRLPEAFF
once TRBJ2-7 TRBV5-5 - TGTGCCAGCAGCTTGGGGCAGGGCTTCATCCTCGAGCAGTACTTC CASSLGQGFILEQYF
- TRBJ1-6 TRBV5-1 - TGCGCCAGCAGCTTATCAGGTGATTCACCCCTCCACTTT CASSLSGDSPLHF
- TRBJ2-6 TRBV6-2/TRBV6-3 - TGTGCCAGCAGTTACGGGGATCCCAATCATAGCGCTGGGGCCAACGTCCTGACTTTC CASSYGDPNHSAGANVLTF
- TRBJ2-1 TRBV6-2/TRBV6-3 - TGTGCCAGCAGTTACTCATCAGGCAGGGAACGGGTAGTCCAGCACTACAATGAGCAGTTCTTC CASSYSSGRERVVQHYNEQFF
- TRBJ2-3 TRBV12-3/TRBV12-4 TRBD1 TGTGCCAGCAGCTTCACCGGACAGGGGGGCGCAGATACGCAGTATTTT CASSFTGQGGADTQYF
many TRBJ1-3 TRBV7-2 TRBD1 TGTGCCAGCAGCGGAACAGGGGACATATATTTT CASSGTGDIYF
- TRBJ2-7 TRBV4-2 TRBD1 TGTGCCAGCAGCCAAGTTGGACAGGACCTCTACGAGCTGTACTTC CASSQVGQDLYELYF
few TRBJ1-2 TRBV9 - TGTGCCAGCAGCGTAGCTAGCTTTGGCTACACCTTC CASSVASFGYTF
few TRBJ2-1 TRBV4-1 - TGCGCCAGCAGCCAAGGGGGGAGGGGGAGCTCCTACAATGAGCAGTTCTTC CASSQGGRGSSYNEQFF
- TRBJ1-3 TRBV6-5 TRBD1 TGTGCCAGCAGTTCGGGGGACAGGGTTTCTGGAAACACCATATATTTT CASSSGDRVSGNTIYF
few TRBJ1-2 TRBV7-9 TRBD1 TGTGCCAGCAGCTCCCGGGACAGTTTCTATGGCTACACCTTC CASSSRDSFYGYTF
- TRBJ1-5 TRBV3-1 - TGTGCCAGCAGCCAAGCAGGGCAGGGGAATCAGCCCCAGCATTTT CASSQAGQGNQPQHF
- TRBJ1-3 TRBV5-1 - TGCGCCAGCAGAGCAAGGGGAAATCCTGGAAACACCATATATTTT CASRARGNPGNTIYF
- TRBJ2-7 TRBV20-1 TRBD2 TGCAGTGCTAGACCTCCGGGAGGAGTCGACTACGAGCAGTACTTC CSARPPGGVDYEQYF
few TRBJ1-2 TRBV9 - TGTGCCAGCAGCGTAGAGGGTGGGTCTCTTGGTGGCTACACCTTC CASSVEGGSLGGYTF
- TRBJ1-1 TRBV28 - TGTGCCAGCCAGACAGCCATGAACACTGAAGCTTTCTTT CASQTAMNTEAFF
few TRBJ1-1 TRBV2 - TGTGCCAGCAGTGAAGTCAGTGAAGCTTTCTTT CASSEVSEAFF
few TRBJ2-3 TRBV7-7 - TGTGCCAGCAGCTCCTCATATCTAGCCGGAACGCAGTATTTT CASSSSYLAGTQYF
- TRBJ1-4 TRBV6-2/TRBV6-3 - TGTGCCAGCAGTTCAGCAAAACCGAGTGAAAAACTGTTTTTT CASSSAKPSEKLFF
- TRBJ1-1 TRBV6-2/TRBV6-3 - TGTGCCAGCGGCCGGGGGGGGAACACTGAAGCTTTCTTT CASGRGGNTEAFF
- TRBJ1-5 TRBV6-1 - TGTGCCAGCAGAGGGGACGTTAGCAATCAGCCCCAGCATTTT CASRGDVSNQPQHF
- TRBJ1-4 TRBV4-2 - TGTGCCAGCAGCCGACCAGAGGGCGAAAAACTGTTTTTT CASSRPEGEKLFF
large TRBJ1-2 TRBV28 - TGTGCCAGCAGTTTACCCCTGACGGGTGGCTACACCTTC CASSLPLTGGYTF
- TRBJ2-1 TRBV29-1 - TGCAGCGTCGGGGGACTTAGCTACAATGAGCAGTTCTTC CSVGGLSYNEQFF
- TRBJ1-1 TRBV29-1 TRBD1 TGCAGCGTTTGGACAGGCCTGAACACTGAAGCTTTCTTT CSVWTGLNTEAFF
- TRBJ1-1 TRBV5-1 - TGCGCCAGCAGCACCCGGGACGGAGTGAACACTGAAGCTTTCTTT CASSTRDGVNTEAFF
few TRBJ1-2 TRBV29-1 - TGCAGCGTGCCCGCGCAATATGGCTACACCTTC CSVPAQYGYTF
few TRBJ1-2 TRBV7-2 - TGTGCCAGCAGCTTATCCCCCGCAGATGGCTACACCTTC CASSLSPADGYTF
few TRBJ1-2 TRBV28 - TGTGCCAGCAGTTTTGGAAGTGGCTACACCTTC CASSFGSGYTF
once TRBJ1-2 TRBV2 - TGTGCCAGCACGGGGGTTGTCTATGGCTACACCTTC CASTGVVYGYTF
- TRBJ1-5 TRBV12-3/TRBV12-4 - TGTGCCGGCAGTCCACTCCATGGTAGCAATCAGCCCCAGCATTTT CAGSPLHGSNQPQHF
few TRBJ2-7 TRBV12-3/TRBV12-4 TRBD1 TGTGCCAGCAGTACAGGGGTTCCCTACGAGCAGTACTTC CASSTGVPYEQYF
- TRBJ2-3 TRBV20-1 TRBD2 TGCAGTGCTGGAGGCGGACTAGCGTCAGATACGCAGTATTTT CSAGGGLASDTQYF
- TRBJ2-7 TRBV20-1 - TGCAGTGGAGCAGTGCCCTCCTCCTACGAGCAGTACTTC CSGAVPSSYEQYF
few TRBJ1-1 TRBV20-1 - TGCAGTGCTAGAAAGCGGCACATGAACACTGAAGCTTTCTTT CSARKRHMNTEAFF
few TRBJ1-2 TRBV5-5 - TGTGCCAGCAGCCCAAACAGCTATGGCTACACCTTC CASSPNSYGYTF
- TRBJ1-5 TRBV12-3/TRBV12-4 - TGTGCCAGCAGTCCTGGACAGCAAGATCAGCCCCAGCATTTT CASSPGQQDQPQHF